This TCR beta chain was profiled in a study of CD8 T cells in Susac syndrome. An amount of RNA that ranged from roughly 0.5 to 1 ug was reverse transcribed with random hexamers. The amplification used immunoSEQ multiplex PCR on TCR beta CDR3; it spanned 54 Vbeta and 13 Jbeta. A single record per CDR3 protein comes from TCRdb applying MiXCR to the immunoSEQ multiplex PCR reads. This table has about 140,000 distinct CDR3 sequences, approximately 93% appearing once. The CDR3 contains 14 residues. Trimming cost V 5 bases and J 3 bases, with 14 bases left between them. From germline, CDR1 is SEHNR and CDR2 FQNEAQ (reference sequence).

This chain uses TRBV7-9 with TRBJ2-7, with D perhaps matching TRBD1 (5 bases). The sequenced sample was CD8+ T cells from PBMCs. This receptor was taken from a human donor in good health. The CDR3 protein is CASSRPDNYYEQYF. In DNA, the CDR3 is TGTGCCAGCAGCCGCCCGGACAACTACTACGAGCAGTACTTC.